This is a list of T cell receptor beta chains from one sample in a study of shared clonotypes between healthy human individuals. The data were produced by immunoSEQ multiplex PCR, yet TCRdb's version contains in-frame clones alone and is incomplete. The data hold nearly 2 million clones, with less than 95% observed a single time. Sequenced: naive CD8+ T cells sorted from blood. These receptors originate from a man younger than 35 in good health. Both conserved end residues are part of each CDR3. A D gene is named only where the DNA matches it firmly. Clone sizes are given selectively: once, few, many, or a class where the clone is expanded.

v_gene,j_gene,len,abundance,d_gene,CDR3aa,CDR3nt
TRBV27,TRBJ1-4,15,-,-,CASSSWTGDNEKLFF,TGTGCCAGCAGTTCCTGGACGGGAGATAATGAAAAACTGTTTTTT
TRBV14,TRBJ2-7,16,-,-,CASSPMASRLTYEQYF,TGTGCCAGCAGCCCTATGGCGAGCAGGTTAACCTACGAGCAGTACTTC
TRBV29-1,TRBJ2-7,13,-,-,CSVETGISYEQYF,TGCAGCGTGGAAACAGGGATCTCCTACGAGCAGTACTTC
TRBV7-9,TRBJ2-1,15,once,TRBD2,CASSLTSGGYDEQFF,TGTGCCAGCAGCCTGACTAGCGGGGGGTACGATGAGCAGTTCTTC
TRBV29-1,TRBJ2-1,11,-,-,CSVPRDNEQFF,TGCAGCGTTCCACGGGACAATGAGCAGTTCTTC
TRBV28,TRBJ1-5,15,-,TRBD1,CASSRQGVSNQPQHF,TGTGCCAGCAGCCGACAGGGGGTGAGCAATCAGCCCCAGCATTTT
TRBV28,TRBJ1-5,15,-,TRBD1,CASSLAYRGNQPQHF,TGTGCCAGCAGTTTGGCATACAGGGGAAATCAGCCCCAGCATTTT
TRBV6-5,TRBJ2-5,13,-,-,CASLGLNQETQYF,TGTGCCTCTCTCGGATTGAACCAAGAGACCCAGTACTTC
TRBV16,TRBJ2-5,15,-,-,CASSPNPGVQETQYF,TGTGCCAGCAGCCCCAACCCGGGAGTCCAAGAGACCCAGTACTTC
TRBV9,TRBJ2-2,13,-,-,CASSVDATGELFF,TGTGCCAGCAGCGTAGATGCCACCGGGGAGCTGTTTTTT
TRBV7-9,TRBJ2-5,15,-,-,CASSLPTAIQETQYF,TGTGCCAGCAGCCTACCGACGGCGATCCAAGAGACCCAGTACTTC
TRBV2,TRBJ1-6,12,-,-,CASSELVAPLHF,TGTGCCAGCAGTGAACTGGTGGCACCCCTCCACTTT
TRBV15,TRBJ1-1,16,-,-,CATSRDGGELNTEAFF,TGTGCCACCAGCAGAGATGGTGGGGAATTGAACACTGAAGCTTTCTTT
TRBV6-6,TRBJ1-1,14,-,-,CASSYYPGNTEAFF,TGTGCCAGCAGTTACTATCCCGGGAACACTGAAGCTTTCTTT
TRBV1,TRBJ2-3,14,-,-,CTSSQEGATDTQYF,TGCACCAGCAGCCAAGAGGGGGCGACAGATACGCAGTATTTT
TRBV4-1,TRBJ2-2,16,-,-,CASSHRYSANTGELFF,TGCGCCAGCAGCCATAGGTATAGCGCGAACACCGGGGAGCTGTTTTTT
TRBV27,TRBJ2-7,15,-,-,CASTLRPDGVYEQYF,TGTGCCAGCACCTTACGACCTGACGGAGTCTACGAGCAGTACTTC
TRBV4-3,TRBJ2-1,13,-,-,CASSQAVYNEQFF,TGCGCCAGCAGCCAAGCGGTATACAATGAGCAGTTCTTC
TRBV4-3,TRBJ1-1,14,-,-,CASSQDSKRDEAFF,TGCGCCAGCAGCCAAGACTCCAAAAGGGATGAAGCTTTCTTT